This TCR beta chain is from a study of blood T cell repertoires in COVID-19 (TCRdb year 2020). Some background on the complete study: Samples from collaborators originated in the United States, Italy and Spain and spanned both the acute and convalescent phases of COVID-19. The material from the prospective study consisted of cDNA or gDNA derived from T cells, B-cell-depleted T cells, or PBMCs. Subjects who had been exposed to COVID-19, were actively infected with it, or had recovered from it provided the deeply sampled blood TCRbeta repertoires that made up the dataset. The repertoires were released in a freely available public database meant as a resource for research on the immune response to SARS-CoV-2. The samples were drawn from two sources: the first 160 participants of the ongoing ImmuneRACE study, and over 1,000 subjects contributed by 6 global collaborators. The sample metadata nearly always contained a de-identified subject ID, COVID-19 status, age in years and sex. HLA class I and class II types, where available, came from metadata supplied by the sample provider rather than from assay-based typing. Results the study describes overall, beyond this receptor: How much clinical and demographic metadata was included differed by source and by participant, and the metadata was provided uncurated.

Points on this clone: There is no known antigen for this receptor. Per-base qualities were not stored, and no clone one base away is much larger.

TCRbeta CDR3 regions were amplified from genomic DNA by means of the immunoSEQ Assay, a bias-controlled multiplex PCR. On the study's bioinformatics: Nucleated cell counts per sample were estimated from amplification of reference gene primers within the assay. To quantify the absolute abundance of each unique TCRbeta CDR3 rearrangement, sequence reads were collapsed and filtered. For each sample, productive Simpson clonality was calculated by taking the square root of Simpson's diversity index across productive rearrangements. The table comes from immuneACCESS by way of TCRdb, which keeps in-frame sequences with V and J called. Part of the clones is missing from these tables; in studies checked, under half for an unresolved V gene and the rest for unknown reasons. V, J and clone size were drawn from that table, and D and trimming were deduced from the DNA. The sample profile shows fewer than 200,000 clones; around 90% of them were found once. The ten largest clonotypes hold more than 8.5% of the sample.

Enrolling through a virtual design, the prospective study's participants ranged in age from roughly 18 to 89 years and lived across 24 United States geographic areas. Cohort assignment in the prospective study relied on participant-reported clinical history from a screening survey and a study questionnaire. Recovered participants in ImmuneRACE Cohort 3 were defined by two consecutive negative NP/OP PCR tests, clearance by a healthcare professional, or resolution of symptoms. In the prospective study, whole blood, serum and a nasopharyngeal or oropharyngeal swab were collected from each participant by mobile phlebotomists. Additional blood draws and questionnaires over an approximately two-month period could optionally be provided by prospective study participants. Before DNA extraction, blood samples from the prospective study were shipped at room temperature or frozen. The germline V gene provides CDR1 SGHRS and CDR2 YFSETQ. Reading from cysteine to phenylalanine, the CDR3 counts 18 amino acids. The entry retains the CDR3 DNA only, 54 bases that are in frame from base 1. V is cut by 5 bases and J by 2 bases, and the space between the germline ends is 22 bases.

The receptor chain draws on TRBV5-1 and TRBJ2-2; the D segment could be TRBD2, given 5 matching bases. This clonotype was obtained from a young woman who had recovered from COVID-19. Input material: PBMCs or T cells enriched from blood (not recorded which). The nucleotide sequence reads TGCGCCAGCAGTAAAGGGTTGTTTGGTTCGGGAAACACCGGGGAGCTGTTTTTT. This gives the protein CASSKGLFGSGNTGELFF.